This T cell receptor beta chain was recovered during a study of neurological immune-mediated disorders. This clonotype occurred many times. Antigen specificity is unknown. Overall study findings and caveats: The most TCR clonal expansion was seen in HTLV-1-associated myelopathy, and the least was seen in multiple sclerosis, which fell below healthy controls. Sharing of CDR3 amino acid sequences among expanded clones across subjects was absent, suggesting private repertoires in all groups. When the repertoires were sorted by phylogenetic grouping, those of 18 of 34 multiple sclerosis patients ended up in one related-CDR3 cluster, a possible signature.

The V end was cut by 5 bases, the J end by 4 bases, with 20 bases between. CDR3 size: 16 residues. The cDNA was generated by 5'RACE with 10-nucleotide random UMIs. Each CDR3 protein gets one entry after TCRdb re-called the 5' RACE reads with MiXCR. Seen here are some 66,000 distinct CDR3 sequences, around 3.3% observed once, and the top ten hold over 3.5%. This sequence joins TRBV12-3 or TRBV12-4 and TRBJ2-5; no firm D call. The source of this sequence is a man aged 40-55 years with multiple sclerosis. Sequencing used PBMCs. CDR3 protein: CASSRVVWVRRETQYF. In DNA form, the CDR3 reads TGTGCCAGCAGTAGGGTAGTTTGGGTTCGAAGAGAGACCCAGTACTTC.